This T cell receptor beta chain was recorded in a study of molecular identifiers for immune sequencing clone quantification. Study results and caveats: Detecting spiked Jurkat TCR RNA from one cell among about a million naive cells was reportedly possible. Clones of above 20 RNA copies carried over 98% of effector molecules; in naive cells they carried under 1%.

TCRdb re-analysed the PCR reads in MiXCR, keeping a single row per CDR3 protein. The data contain tens of thousands of distinct CDR3 sequences, around 18% of them singletons. Germline CDR1 is MDHEN and CDR2 is SYDVKM. The CDR3 sequence is 16 residues long. Trimming took 6 bases from V and 1 from J, leaving 18 bases between them. With regard to this clonotype: Its specificity is unknown.

The sequence derives from a human donor in good health. Some libraries in this study had Jurkat cell RNA spiked in. This chain joins TRBV28 and TRBJ1-1, with a possible D match to TRBD1 (6 bases). The sample was naive CD8+ T cells from blood, with Jurkat cell RNA spiked in. Subset defined: FACS-sorted CD8+CD4-CCR7+CD45RA+ naive T cells. DNA of the CDR3: TGTGCCAGCAGGGACTTAGGGGGGTCGGCGAACACTGAAGCTTTCTTT. Translating it yields CASRDLGGSANTEAFF.